This TCR beta chain was captured by sequencing in a study of Ad26.COV2.S vaccination and SARS-CoV-2 variants. The CDR3 is 15 amino acids. Germline CDR1 and CDR2: SGHNT and YYREEE (reference sequence). Trimming stripped 0 bases from V and 4 bases from J, with 8 bases between. TCRdb's table, derived via immunoSEQ multiplex PCR, lists solely in-frame clones and lacks some. The sample consists of some 350,000 clones, about 88% of them appearing once. Treatment indicated: approximately 18 received Ad26.COV2.S at low or high dose, single or two shots; a few received placebo; per-sample allocation not given. Following the first vaccine or placebo injection, samples were taken on day 63.

The clonotype was recovered from a person aged 18-60 years who received the Ad26.COV2.S COVID-19 vaccine or a placebo. The material sequenced was peripheral blood, taken in a trial of Ad26.COV2.S vaccine versus placebo. The V gene is TRBV5-4, the J gene TRBJ1-6, with a weak D call TRBD1 (5 bases). This chain's CDR3 is CASSLAGQYNSPLHF. The CDR3 nucleotides are TGTGCCAGCAGCTTGGCAGGGCAGTATAATTCACCCCTCCACTTT.